The rows below give T cell receptor beta chains drawn from one sample of a study of cytomegalovirus exposure and HLA in healthy donors. The repertoire was sequenced with immunoSEQ multiplex PCR; TCRdb's copy has only in-frame clones and lacks some. The sample holds about 180,000 clones, 60% to 85% seen once. The sequencing input was PBMCs. Receptor source: a male donor in good health and CMV-seronegative. Both conserved end residues are trimmed from each CDR3. Only some rows state a clone size, as once, few, many or a class for expanded clones.

V	J	size	CDR3
TRBV30	TRBJ1-5	once	AWTHGGAQH
TRBV2	TRBJ2-1	few	ASRPGLAGHEQF
TRBV4-2	TRBJ1-1	-	ASSAQTGGFAEAF
TRBV6-1	TRBJ1-5	-	ASSEASSGGHQPQH
TRBV9	TRBJ1-1	-	ASSVEGEDTEAF
TRBV9	TRBJ2-7	-	ASSVRGEASYEQY
TRBV18	TRBJ2-1	few	ASSPSGTSGFYNEQF
TRBV6-6	TRBJ2-7	-	ASSYSSAGRYEQY
TRBV12-5	TRBJ1-3	-	ASVPPLRTALRTGNTIY
TRBV2	TRBJ1-5	-	ASREYSNQPQH
TRBV28	TRBJ1-4	once	ASRWTGGEKLF
TRBV5-1	TRBJ1-1	once	ASSSGSDTEAF
TRBV9	TRBJ2-1	-	ASSVALAEEEQF
TRBV6-6	TRBJ2-7	-	ASRTSGIAEQY
TRBV13	TRBJ2-1	-	ASSSGQGIEQF
TRBV6-5	TRBJ2-7	once	ASSPARGEQY
TRBV6-1	TRBJ1-2	-	ASSRDRVNYGYT
TRBV15	TRBJ1-5	-	ATSRGGAYQPQH
TRBV5-1	TRBJ2-1	-	ASSLTGTGIYNEQF
TRBV6-6	TRBJ1-5	-	ASKLDRGNQPQH
TRBV5-1	TRBJ2-1	-	ASSIKAGGAYNEQF
TRBV12-5	TRBJ1-6	-	ASGFGNSPLH
TRBV7-8	TRBJ2-1	-	ASSLEAGGTMGQF
TRBV7-9	TRBJ1-6	once	ASSVQGALSPLH
TRBV7-2	TRBJ2-1	-	ASSLDRSIHNEQF
TRBV5-1	TRBJ2-1	few	ASAYSGVNEQF
TRBV6-5	TRBJ2-5	-	ASGPLSGETQY
TRBV2	TRBJ1-2	-	ASSDIQNYGYT
TRBV27	TRBJ2-7	once	ASSLSLGGGRGQY
TRBV6-6	TRBJ1-5	few	ASSYSAGYQPQH
TRBV5-1	TRBJ1-5	-	ASRPNPGGQPQH
TRBV6-5	TRBJ1-3	-	ASSSPSRGGNTIY
TRBV6-5	TRBJ2-4	once	ASSSSSLAKNIQY
TRBV5-1	TRBJ1-5	once	ASSLGTGDQPQH
TRBV19	TRBJ2-7	-	ASSMGTGRFYEQY
TRBV5-5	TRBJ1-1	-	ASSLGGGTEAF
TRBV6-5	TRBJ2-7	few	ASSYVGTSYEQY
TRBV28	TRBJ1-1	-	ASSLHGGVNTEAF
TRBV6-5	TRBJ1-5	-	ATAGGERSPQH
TRBV19	TRBJ2-7	-	ASTTGNSYEQY
TRBV28	TRBJ1-2	few	ASSFLEWGDYGYT
TRBV28	TRBJ1-3	-	ASSLPYRGSGNTIY
TRBV4-3	TRBJ2-1	-	ASSQDRGGLYNEQF
TRBV6-1	TRBJ2-5	-	ASSGRVEETQY
TRBV20-1	TRBJ1-2	-	SAGQYGYT
TRBV30	TRBJ1-6	few	AWRGQGNSPLH
TRBV28	TRBJ1-1	-	ASIPGGYTEAF
TRBV30	TRBJ1-5	-	AWAQGGNQPQH
TRBV12-5	TRBJ1-3	few	ASGPGQNLHGNTIY
TRBV4-1	TRBJ2-7	-	ASSQGSTYEQY
TRBV11-2	TRBJ2-7	-	ASSPDSAYEQY
TRBV30	TRBJ2-3	-	AWTLGGADTQY
TRBV7-6	TRBJ2-3	-	ASSPWGSGSGTDTQY
TRBV10-1	TRBJ1-1	-	ASSIDRVGGNTEAF
TRBV19	TRBJ2-3	-	ASSKSEGYTDTQY